The entry that follows covers one T cell receptor (beta chain) sequence. These data come from a study of blood T cell repertoires in COVID-19. Profiling relied on immunoSEQ multiplex PCR, and the TCRdb table lists in-frame clones only, not all of them. The data contain under 150,000 clones, less than 90% of them singletons. This CDR3 spans 16 amino acids. With 2 bases removed from V and 0 bases from J, the gap between germline ends came to 11 bases. The germline V gene encodes CDR1 SGHTA and CDR2 FQGNSA. The rearrangement joins TRBV7-2 to TRBJ1-3; D unclear. The origin of this receptor is a man at least 80 years old with acute or convalescent COVID-19. Sequenced material: peripheral blood. The CDR3 nucleotides are TGTGCCAGCAGCTTATTGAACACCATCTCTGGAAACACCATATATTTT. Its protein product is CASSLLNTISGNTIYF.